This T cell receptor (beta chain) stems from a study of control samples from healthy donors and cancer patients. Clones were read by immunoSEQ multiplex PCR, and TCRdb kept only the in-frame ones, dropping some. The sample contains under 70,000 clones, about 96% of which appear only once. Sequences were obtained from blood. The TCR sequence derives from a woman between 18 and 29 years old in good health.

The CDR3 coding sequence is TGCAGTGCAAGTCAAACAGGGGGCGCGAGTGAAAAACTGTTTTTT. Encoded protein: CSASQTGGASEKLFF. This chain connects TRBV20-1 to TRBJ1-4; 9 bases line up with TRBD1. The CDR3 runs 15 residues. From germline, CDR1 is DFQATT and CDR2 SNEGSKA (reference sequence). After removal of 6 bases from V and 7 bases from J, the junction contained 12 bases not matched to a gene.